The 15 T cell receptor beta chains below all came from one sample that was sequenced in a study of early T cells in non-severe SARS-CoV-2 infection. TCRdb re-called the 5' RACE reads through MiXCR, storing one row per CDR3 protein. The sample has tens of thousands of distinct CDR3 sequences; about a tenth are singletons. The starting material was whole blood, obtained at baseline. Every receptor here comes from an adult who was a healthcare worker with PCR-confirmed SARS-CoV-2 infection or an uninfected control (not recorded which).

The chain joins TRBV12-3 or TRBV12-4 to TRBJ1-1; D unresolved. This CDR3 has 13 amino acids. V gave up 6 bases and J gave up 5 bases, with 13 bases separating them. As DNA, the CDR3 is TGTGCCAGCAGGTGGACGGGAGGGACTGAAGCTTTCTTT. As protein: CASRWTGGTEAFF.

There are a few counts of this clonotype. The V and J genes are TRBV9 and TRBJ2-2; a possible D gene is TRBD2 (5 bases). The CDR3 is 14 residues long. CDR1 is SGDLS, CDR2 YYNGEE, per germline. Trimming took off 0 bases at V and 2 bases at J, with 5 bases between the two ends. CDR3 sequence reads: CASSVGTNTGELFF. In nucleotides, the CDR3 is TGTGCCAGCAGCGTAGGGACTAACACCGGGGAGCTGTTTTTT.

The V gene is TRBV5-4, the J gene TRBJ2-1; 7 nucleotides align to TRBD1. Germline V gene lookup returns CDR1 SGHNT and CDR2 YYREEE (reference sequence). The V and J ends lost 5 bases and 3 bases, in that order; junction bases with no gene match: 8. The CDR3 length is 15 residues. The CDR3 reads CASSPVGQIYNEQFF. The DNA of the CDR3 is TGTGCCAGCAGTCCGGTGGGACAGATCTACAATGAGCAGTTCTTC.

V usage is TRBV24-1 and J usage is TRBJ2-2; 7 bases line up with TRBD1. CDR1 KGHDR and CDR2 SFDVKD come from the germline V gene. This CDR3 comprises 16 residues. Losses at the gene ends were 4 bases for V and 0 bases for J; bases not matched to a gene: 4. CDR3 DNA sequence: TGTGCCACCAGTGAGACGACAGGGTCGAACACCGGGGAGCTGTTTTTT. As protein: CATSETTGSNTGELFF.

This clonotype occurred a few times. V and J are TRBV12-3 or TRBV12-4 and TRBJ2-3, with TRBD1 matching over 8 bases. This CDR3 comprises 15 residues. V gave up 7 bases and J gave up 2 bases; unmatched junction bases: 8. Here the CDR3 DNA reads TGTGCCAGCATTGCCGGGACAGGATACACAGATACGCAGTATTTT. This translates into CASIAGTGYTDTQYF.

The chain links TRBV7-2 to TRBJ2-3; TRBD2 is a possible D gene (5 bases). CDR1 SGHTA and CDR2 FQGNSA come from the germline V gene. CDR3 length: 15 amino acids. Trimming cost V 5 bases and J 0 bases, with 12 bases left between them. CDR3 loop: CASSARLSSTDTQYF. Here the CDR3 DNA reads TGTGCCAGCAGCGCCCGACTATCTAGCACAGATACGCAGTATTTT. The full variable domain, in which reference TRBV7-2 and TRBJ2-3 provide the parts outside the CDR3, is GAGVSQSPSNKVTEKGKDVELRCDPISGHTALYWYRQSLGQGLEFLIYFQGNSAPDKSGLPSDRFSAERTGGSVSTLTIQRTQQEDSAVYLCASSARLSSTDTQYFGPGTRLTVL.

This clonotype was seen more than once but under ten times. The rearrangement uses TRBV24-1 and TRBJ2-2; D not resolved. Germline V gene sequence: CDR1 KGHDR, CDR2 SFDVKD. The CDR3 covers 11 residues. With 3 bases removed from V and 8 bases from J, the gap between germline ends came to 3 bases. The CDR3 bases are TGTGCCACCAGTGATAGAGGGGAGCTGTTTTTT. Protein sequence: CATSDRGELFF.

There are many counts of this clonotype. V usage is TRBV7-9 and J usage is TRBJ2-7, with D uncertain. The CDR3 loop spans 13 amino acids. CDR1 and CDR2 from the germline V gene are SEHNR and FQNEAQ (reference sequence). Trimming stripped 4 bases from V and 4 bases from J, with 11 bases between. The CDR3 reads CASSSPARYEQYF. The CDR3 bases are TGTGCCAGCAGCTCCCCTGCGAGGTACGAGCAGTACTTC.

This clonotype has only a few counts. The chain recombines TRBV10-3 with TRBJ2-1; possibly TRBD1 for D (5 bases). Trimming took off 2 bases at V and 4 bases at J, with 6 bases between the two ends. CDR3 length equals 13 residues. Looked up from germline, CDR1 is ENHRY and CDR2 is SYGVKD. The DNA for the CDR3 is TGTGCCATCAGTGAGACAGGATACAATGAGCAGTTCTTC. Translation gives CAISETGYNEQFF.

This clonotype came up many times. The chain is built from TRBV6-5 and TRBJ1-1, with 7 bases aligning to TRBD1. Germline loops: CDR1 MNHEY, CDR2 SVGAGI. The CDR3 loop spans 15 amino acids. The J segment lost 0 bases and the V segment lost 6 bases, leaving 7 bases of the junction unmatched. This chain's CDR3 is CASSLLTGLNTEAFF. For the CDR3, the DNA is TGTGCCAGCAGCCTCCTGACAGGGCTGAACACTGAAGCTTTCTTT.

This clonotype is medium-sized (0.01 to 0.1%) in the sample. The J gene is TRBJ1-3, the V gene TRBV12-3 or TRBV12-4; D call uncertain. The CDR3 is 13 amino acids. V lost 3 bases, J lost 4 bases, and 7 bases lay in between. Here the CDR3 reads CASSLGGGNTIYF. The CDR3 nucleotides are TGTGCCAGCAGTTTGGGTGGCGGAAACACCATATATTTT.

This clonotype was picked up many times. The chain joins TRBV5-1 to TRBJ2-7; TRBD1 matches at 9 bases. This CDR3 spans 15 amino acids. The germline gives CDR1 SGHRS, CDR2 YFSETQ. J gave up 0 bases and V 5 bases, and 6 bases lay outside the gene matches. The CDR3 reads CASSPGQGSSYEQYF. As DNA, the CDR3 is TGCGCCAGCAGTCCGGGACAGGGAAGCTCCTACGAGCAGTACTTC.

In its sample, this clonotype was seen a few times. The V and J genes are TRBV11-2 and TRBJ1-3, with D unclear. The CDR3 runs to 14 residues. V gave up 3 bases and J gave up 0 bases, with 6 bases separating them. Germline CDR1 SGHAT, CDR2 FQNNGV. CDR3: CASSFTISGNTIYF. The DNA of the CDR3 is TGTGCCAGCAGCTTCACGATCTCTGGAAACACCATATATTTT.

The count of this clonotype is one. The chain uses TRBV5-4 and TRBJ1-1; 10 positions match TRBD1. The CDR3 sequence is 13 residues long. Germline values: CDR1 SGHNT, CDR2 YYREEE (reference sequence). J was trimmed by 8 bases and V by 4 bases; bases with no gene match: 5. The CDR3 loop is CASSPGQGEEAFF. The CDR3, as DNA: TGTGCCAGCAGCCCAGGACAGGGGGAAGAAGCTTTCTTT.

This clonotype is categorized as medium-sized. This sequence joins TRBV20-1 and TRBJ1-5; TRBD1 might be the D (6 bases). V gave up 3 bases and J gave up 6 bases, with 15 bases separating them. Looked up from germline, CDR1 is DFQATT and CDR2 is SNEGSKA (reference sequence). The CDR3 extends over 14 amino acids. The CDR3 protein is CSASPSGGGQPQHF. Written as DNA, the CDR3 is TGCAGTGCTAGTCCGTCGGGGGGCGGTCAGCCCCAGCATTTT.